This entry is about one TCR beta chain. It lacks a known antigen. Germline and junction disagree at one end, which may indicate a read error. Without any cell sorting, total RNA and DNA were co-extracted from about 21-30 mg of bulk tissue using the AllPrep DNA/RNA mini kit. Between late 2015 and 2016, a few patients in China with histopathologically diagnosed primary liver carcinoma had surgical resection. Patients had chronic HBV infection and were treatment-naive at sampling. Fresh tumor and adjacent tissue pieces were bisected; one half was stored in RNAlater at -80°C, the other sent for histology. The record originates from a study of tumor-infiltrating lymphocytes in primary liver carcinoma (TCRdb year 2017). Regarding the research as a whole: The five patients, three men and two women aged 30 to 69 years, had hepatocellular carcinoma (four) or combined HCC and intrahepatic cholangiocarcinoma (one). The tumors of the five patients were staged as T1-T3 N0M0, with maximum diameters ranging from roughly 4 to 10 cm. Each sample produced roughly 3.65 to 8 million productive TCRbeta reads, and read depth showed no significant difference between tissue types. TCRbeta repertoire sequencing, expression microarrays and whole-exome sequencing were combined in the study across five regions of each liver tumor, with adjacent normal tissue and blood also included. A total of around 35 specimens from 5 patients went through TCRbeta repertoire sequencing, namely 25 tumor regions, 5 adjacent noncancerous liver tissues and 5 peripheral blood samples. Repertoires from technical replicates were highly reproducible, with mean shared-clone rates about 0.88 and correlation coefficients above 0.98.

Findings and caveats that apply to the study as a whole: Only the TCR beta chain was sequenced, so true repertoire diversity is likely underestimated because unpaired alpha chains were not captured. The study included only five patients, and the authors note findings should be validated in a larger study. Bulk unsorted samples precluded comparing CD4+ and CD8+ T cell repertoires. Repertoire overlap was higher between tumor regions (mean roughly 35%) than tumor-adjacent (approximately 17%) or tumor-blood (about 14%) pairs, consistent with antigen-driven expansion. Compared with blood, tumors had a significantly larger share of the repertoire taken up by the top 250 clones (p = 0.039).

Using a constant-region primer and ProtoScript II reverse transcriptase, TCRbeta-specific cDNA was reverse-transcribed from approximately 0.55 ug total RNA. TCRbeta libraries were built with three nested multiplex PCR rounds, a slightly modified ARM-PCR procedure. Sample barcodes and Illumina adapters were attached in a final 25-cycle PCR using Deep VentR polymerase. Before sequencing, amplicons between 200 and 500 bp were purified from gel using a QIAquick gel extraction kit. TCRbeta amplicons were sequenced on an Illumina HiSeq 2500 with 250-bp paired-end reads. On the authors' methods: Reads were quality-trimmed with Trimmomatic v0.33, and paired reads were merged with FLASH v1.2.11 to recover full CDR3 sequences. V, D and J germline segments were assigned to the rearranged TCRbeta sequences using MiGEC v1.2.1b. Clonotype statistics and Shannon-Wiener diversity indices were calculated with VDJtools v1.0.0. To reduce sampling bias, subsequent analyses other than the diversity analysis used only the 250 most abundant clonotypes in each sample. TCRdb reanalyzed the raw reads on its own, using fastp at Q25 for trimming and MiXCR for clone calling, and kept in-frame beta chains. Identical CDR3 protein sequences are pooled into one entry, listed with their most common genes and DNA. V and J calls and clone size were set by TCRdb, not the authors. For this sample the table gives fewer than 85,000 distinct CDR3 sequences, of which approximately 69% were detected only once. The ten largest make up roughly 28% of the sample.

Sequenced input: tumor-adjacent normal liver tissue. This TCR derives from a middle-aged man with primary liver carcinoma and hepatitis B virus infection.

The base sequence is TGCGCCAGTACCCACGGGCTAGCGGGCATCTACAATGAGGAGTTCTTC. Translated, this gives CASTHGLAGIYNEEFF. The V gene is TRBV5-1 and the J gene is TRBJ2-1; 8 central nucleotides agree with TRBD2. The CDR3 starts with the cysteine, ends with the phenylalanine, and has 16 residues. The read is trimmed to its CDR3 DNA, 48 bases read in frame from base 1. As encoded in the germline V gene, CDR1 is SGHRS while CDR2 is YFSETQ. Where the CDR3 stops, the reference TRBV5-1 and TRBJ2-1 genes take over; the full variable domain is KAGVTQTPRYLIKTRGQQVTLSCSPISGHRSVSWYQQTPGQGLQFLFEYFSETQRNKGNFPGRFSGRQFSNSRSEMNVSTLELGDSALYLCASTHGLAGIYNEEFFGPGTRLTVL.